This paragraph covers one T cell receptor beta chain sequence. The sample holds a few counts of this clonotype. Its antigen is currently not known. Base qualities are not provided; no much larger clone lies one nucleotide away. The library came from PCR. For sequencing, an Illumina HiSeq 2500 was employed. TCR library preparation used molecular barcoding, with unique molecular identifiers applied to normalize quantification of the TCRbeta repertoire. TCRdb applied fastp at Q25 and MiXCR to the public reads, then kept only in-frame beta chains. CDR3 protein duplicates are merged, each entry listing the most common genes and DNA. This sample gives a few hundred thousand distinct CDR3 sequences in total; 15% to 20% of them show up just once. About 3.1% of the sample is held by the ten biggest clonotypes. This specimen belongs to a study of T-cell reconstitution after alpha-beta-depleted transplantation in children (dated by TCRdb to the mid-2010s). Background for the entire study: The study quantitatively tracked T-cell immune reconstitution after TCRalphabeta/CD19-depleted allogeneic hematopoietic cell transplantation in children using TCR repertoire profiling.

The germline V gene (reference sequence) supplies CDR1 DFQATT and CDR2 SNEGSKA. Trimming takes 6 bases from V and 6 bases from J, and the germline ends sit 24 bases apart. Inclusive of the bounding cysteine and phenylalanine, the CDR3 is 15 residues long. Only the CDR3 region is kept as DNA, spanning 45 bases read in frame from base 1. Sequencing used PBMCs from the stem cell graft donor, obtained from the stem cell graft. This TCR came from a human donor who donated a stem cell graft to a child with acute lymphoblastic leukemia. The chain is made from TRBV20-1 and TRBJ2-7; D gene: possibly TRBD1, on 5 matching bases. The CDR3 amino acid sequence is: CSAAPWTLKGSEQYF. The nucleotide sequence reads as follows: TGCAGTGCAGCGCCCTGGACACTCAAGGGCTCCGAGCAGTACTTC.